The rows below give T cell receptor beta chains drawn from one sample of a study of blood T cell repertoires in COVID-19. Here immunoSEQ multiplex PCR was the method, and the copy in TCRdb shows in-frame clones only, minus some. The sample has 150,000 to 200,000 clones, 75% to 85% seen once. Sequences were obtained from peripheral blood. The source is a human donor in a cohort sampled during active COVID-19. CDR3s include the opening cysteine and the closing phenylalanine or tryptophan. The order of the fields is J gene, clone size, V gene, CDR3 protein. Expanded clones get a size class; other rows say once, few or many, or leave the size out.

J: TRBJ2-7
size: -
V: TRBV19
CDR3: CASIGANYEQYF

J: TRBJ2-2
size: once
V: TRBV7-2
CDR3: CASSEAGTSTGELFF

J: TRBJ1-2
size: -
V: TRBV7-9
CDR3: CASSSLGAGYTF

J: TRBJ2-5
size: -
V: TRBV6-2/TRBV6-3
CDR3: CASSRTSPPGTQYF

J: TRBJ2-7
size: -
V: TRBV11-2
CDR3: CASSPHSGGASYEQYF

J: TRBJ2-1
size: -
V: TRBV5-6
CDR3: CASSRLAGVSYNEQFF

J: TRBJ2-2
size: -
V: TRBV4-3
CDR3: CASSQAPTRGGNTGELFF

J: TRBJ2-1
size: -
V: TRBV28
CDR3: CASSSYGDSEDNEQFF

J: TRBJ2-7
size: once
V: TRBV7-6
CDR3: CASSLQNGEAGRREQYF

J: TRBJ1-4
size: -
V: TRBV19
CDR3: CASSPAATNEKLFF

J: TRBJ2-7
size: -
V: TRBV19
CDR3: CASSRDRGRDEQYF

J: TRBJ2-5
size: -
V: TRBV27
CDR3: CASSQRQGPIQETKQETQYF

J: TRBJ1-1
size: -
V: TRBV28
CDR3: CASSSGGPNTEAFF

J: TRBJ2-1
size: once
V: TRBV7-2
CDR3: CASSFTGPPRNEQFF

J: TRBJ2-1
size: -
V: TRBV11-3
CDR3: CASSGAGTSGSNEQFF

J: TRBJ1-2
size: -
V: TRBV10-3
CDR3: CAISESNAGEGYTF

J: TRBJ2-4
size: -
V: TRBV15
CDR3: CATSGGQTKNIQYF

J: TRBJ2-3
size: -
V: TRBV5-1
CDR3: CASSLGSGRAGDTQYF

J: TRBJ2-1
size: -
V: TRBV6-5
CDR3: CATKPGGGYNEQFF

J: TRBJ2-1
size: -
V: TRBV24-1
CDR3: CATNFPLGLAAWINEQFF

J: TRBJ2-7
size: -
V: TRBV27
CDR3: CASSLRGNYEQYF

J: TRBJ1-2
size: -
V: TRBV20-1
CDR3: CSGLSNYGYTF

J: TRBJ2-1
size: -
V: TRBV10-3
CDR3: CAISESASGWGEQFF

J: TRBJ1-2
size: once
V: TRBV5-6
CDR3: CASSSQDRGMNGYTF

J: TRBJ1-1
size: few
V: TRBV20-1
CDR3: CSDPNREAFF

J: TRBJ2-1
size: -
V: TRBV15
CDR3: CATFGRANEQFF

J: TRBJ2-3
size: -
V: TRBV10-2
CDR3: CASSDSRGESTDTQYF

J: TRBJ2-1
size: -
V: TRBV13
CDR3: CASSSPSGAGNEQFF

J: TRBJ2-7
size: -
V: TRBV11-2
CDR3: CASSLDPEVREQYF

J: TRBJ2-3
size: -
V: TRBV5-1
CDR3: CASSSGTDTQYF

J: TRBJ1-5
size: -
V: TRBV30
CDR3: CAWSPETGRSNQPQHF

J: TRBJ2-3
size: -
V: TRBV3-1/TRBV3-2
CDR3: CASSQVGADTQYF

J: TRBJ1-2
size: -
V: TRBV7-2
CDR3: CASSLGTGGRGGYTF

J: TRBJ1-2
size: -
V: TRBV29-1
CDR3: CSAGTGGEVGYTF

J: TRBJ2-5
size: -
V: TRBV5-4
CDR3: CASSTLREEETQYF

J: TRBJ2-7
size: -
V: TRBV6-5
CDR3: CASSYYGSNEQYF

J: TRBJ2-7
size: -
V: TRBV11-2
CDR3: CASSLEAAVRSTEQYF

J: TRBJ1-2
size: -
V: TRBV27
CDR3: CASSPTRGGGYTF

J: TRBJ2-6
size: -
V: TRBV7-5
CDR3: CARSLLAGALSGANVLTF